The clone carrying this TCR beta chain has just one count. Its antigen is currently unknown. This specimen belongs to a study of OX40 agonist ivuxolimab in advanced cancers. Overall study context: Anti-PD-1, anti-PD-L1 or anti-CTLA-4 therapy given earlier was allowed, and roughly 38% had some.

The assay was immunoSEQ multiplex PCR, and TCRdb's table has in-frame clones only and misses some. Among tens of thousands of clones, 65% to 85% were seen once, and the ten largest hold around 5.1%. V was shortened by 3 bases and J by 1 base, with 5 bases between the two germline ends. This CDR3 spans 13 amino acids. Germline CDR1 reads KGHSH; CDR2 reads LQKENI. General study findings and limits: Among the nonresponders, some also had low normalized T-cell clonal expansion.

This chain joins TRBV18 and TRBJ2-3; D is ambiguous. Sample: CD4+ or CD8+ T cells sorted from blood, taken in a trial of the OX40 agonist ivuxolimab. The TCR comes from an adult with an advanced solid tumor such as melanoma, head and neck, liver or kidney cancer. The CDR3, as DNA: TGTGCCAGCTCACCGTCCCGCACAGATACGCAGTATTTT. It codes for CASSPSRTDTQYF.